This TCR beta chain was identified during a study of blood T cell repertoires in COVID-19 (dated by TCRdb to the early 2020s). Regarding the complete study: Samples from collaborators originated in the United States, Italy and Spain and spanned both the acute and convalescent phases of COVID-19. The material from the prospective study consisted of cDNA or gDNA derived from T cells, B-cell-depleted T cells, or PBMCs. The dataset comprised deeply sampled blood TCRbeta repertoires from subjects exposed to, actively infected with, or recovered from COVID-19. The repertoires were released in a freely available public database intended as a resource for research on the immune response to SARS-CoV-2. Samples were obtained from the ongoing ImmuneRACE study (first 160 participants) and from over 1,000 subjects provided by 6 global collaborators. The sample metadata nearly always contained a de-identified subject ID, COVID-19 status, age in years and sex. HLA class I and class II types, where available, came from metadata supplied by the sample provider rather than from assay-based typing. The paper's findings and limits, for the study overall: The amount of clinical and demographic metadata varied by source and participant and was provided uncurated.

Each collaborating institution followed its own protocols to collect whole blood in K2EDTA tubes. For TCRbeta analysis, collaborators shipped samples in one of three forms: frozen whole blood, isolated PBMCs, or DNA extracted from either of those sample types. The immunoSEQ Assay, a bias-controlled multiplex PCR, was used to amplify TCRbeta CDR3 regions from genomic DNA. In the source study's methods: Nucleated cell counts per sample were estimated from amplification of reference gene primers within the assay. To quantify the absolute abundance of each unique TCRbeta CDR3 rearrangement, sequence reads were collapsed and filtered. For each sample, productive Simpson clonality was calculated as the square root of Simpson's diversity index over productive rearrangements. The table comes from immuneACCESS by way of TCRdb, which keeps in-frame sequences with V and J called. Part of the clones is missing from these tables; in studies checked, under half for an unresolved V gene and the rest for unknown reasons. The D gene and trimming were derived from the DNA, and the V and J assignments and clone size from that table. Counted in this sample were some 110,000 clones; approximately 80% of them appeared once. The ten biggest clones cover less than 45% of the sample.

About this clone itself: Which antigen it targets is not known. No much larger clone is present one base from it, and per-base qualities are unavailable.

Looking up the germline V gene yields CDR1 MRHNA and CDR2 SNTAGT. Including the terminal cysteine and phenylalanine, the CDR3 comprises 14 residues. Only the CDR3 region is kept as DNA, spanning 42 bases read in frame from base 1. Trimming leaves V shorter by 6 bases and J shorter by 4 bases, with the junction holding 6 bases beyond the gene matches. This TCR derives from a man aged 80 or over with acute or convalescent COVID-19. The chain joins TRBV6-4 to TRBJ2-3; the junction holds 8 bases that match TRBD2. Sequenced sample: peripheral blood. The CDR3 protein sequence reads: CASSPGLGSDTQYF. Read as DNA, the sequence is TGTGCCAGCAGCCCGGGACTAGGGTCAGATACGCAGTATTTT.